The TCR beta chain under discussion was sequenced for a study of identical twins. Study-level results: Compared with unrelated sharing, twin-shared out-of-frame alpha sequences had more low-probability sequences. Excess sharing by twins proved weaker in beta out-of-frame sequences.

TCRdb called the 5' RACE reads again in MiXCR, with one record for every CDR3 protein. The table shows around 280,000 distinct CDR3 sequences, with more than 6.5% occurring only once. Healthy Caucasians alone served as donors. This clonotype was picked up a small number of times. Antigen unknown. CDR3 length equals 14 residues. Trimming at V came to 5 bases and at J to 3 bases, leaving 4 bases not matched to a gene. Germline V gene lookup returns CDR1 SGHRS and CDR2 YFSETQ. The sample also formed part of further work on yellow fever vaccine responses in identical twins. This second study notes: Twins reportedly appeared to share part of their vaccine T cell response while keeping part individual.

This clonotype was obtained from a woman younger than 35 in good health. The specimen sequenced was memory (CD45RO+) T cells sorted from blood. The V call is TRBV5-1, the J call TRBJ2-7; 11 nucleotides align to TRBD1. CDR3: CASSRTGGYYEQYF. DNA for the CDR3: TGCGCCAGCAGTCGGACAGGGGGCTACTACGAGCAGTACTTC.